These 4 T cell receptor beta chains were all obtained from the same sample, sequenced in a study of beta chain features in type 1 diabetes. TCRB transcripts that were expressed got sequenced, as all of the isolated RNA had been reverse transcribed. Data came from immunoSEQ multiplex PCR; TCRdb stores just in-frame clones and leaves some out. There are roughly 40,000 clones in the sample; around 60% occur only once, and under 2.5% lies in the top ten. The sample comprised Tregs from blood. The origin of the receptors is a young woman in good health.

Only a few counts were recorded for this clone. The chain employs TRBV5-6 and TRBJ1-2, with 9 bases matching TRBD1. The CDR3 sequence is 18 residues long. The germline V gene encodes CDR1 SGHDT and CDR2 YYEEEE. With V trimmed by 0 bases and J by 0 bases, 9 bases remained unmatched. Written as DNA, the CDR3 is TGTGCCAGCAGCTTGGGGACAGGGGATGTGCCGACTAACTATGGCTACACCTTC. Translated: CASSLGTGDVPTNYGYTF.

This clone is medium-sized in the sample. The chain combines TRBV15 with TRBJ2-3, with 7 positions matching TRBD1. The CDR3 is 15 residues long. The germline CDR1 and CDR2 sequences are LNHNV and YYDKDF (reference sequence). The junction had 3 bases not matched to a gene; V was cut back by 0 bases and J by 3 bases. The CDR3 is CATSRDETGTDTQYF. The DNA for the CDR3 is TGTGCCACCAGCAGAGATGAGACAGGGACAGATACGCAGTATTTT.

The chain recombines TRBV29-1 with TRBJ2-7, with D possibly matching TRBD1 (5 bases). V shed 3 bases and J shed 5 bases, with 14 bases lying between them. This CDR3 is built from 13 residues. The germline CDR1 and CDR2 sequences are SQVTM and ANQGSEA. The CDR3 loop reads CSVDGQGTDEQYF. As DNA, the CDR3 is TGCAGCGTTGATGGTCAGGGTACGGACGAGCAGTACTTC.

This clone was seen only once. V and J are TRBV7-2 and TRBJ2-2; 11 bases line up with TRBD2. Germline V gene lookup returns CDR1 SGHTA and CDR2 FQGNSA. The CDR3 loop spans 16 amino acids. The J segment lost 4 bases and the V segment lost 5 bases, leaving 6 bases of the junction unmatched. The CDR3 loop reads CASSPRLAGSTGELFF. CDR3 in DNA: TGTGCCAGCAGCCCCCGACTAGCGGGAAGCACCGGGGAGCTGTTTTTT.